The sequence of this T cell receptor (beta chain) was determined in a study of blood T cell repertoires in COVID-19. In the study overall: Acute-phase and convalescent COVID-19 samples originated in the United States, Italy and Spain. Sample material is recorded as cDNA or gDNA derived from T cells, B-cell-depleted T cells, or PBMCs.

In the authors' methods: Using reference gene primer amplification, nucleated cell counts were estimated. Generated by immunoSEQ multiplex PCR, the TCRdb table keeps only in-frame clones and is missing some. V and J calls and clone size are copied from that table; D and trimming were computed from the DNA. There are some 99,000 clones in the sample; more than 65% occur only once, and roughly 10% lies in the top ten. The CDR3 length is 15 residues. The germline V gene has CDR1 LGHNA and CDR2 YSLEER. V was pared by 4 bases and J by 4 bases, with 3 bases of the junction left unmatched. The sequence derives from a woman over 75 with acute or convalescent COVID-19. This chain connects TRBV4-3 to TRBJ1-5, with 11 bases that match TRBD1. The sequencing sample was made of peripheral blood. The DNA for the CDR3 is TGCGCCAGCAGCCCAGGGACAGGGGGTAATCAGCCCCAGCATTTT. It translates to CASSPGTGGNQPQHF.